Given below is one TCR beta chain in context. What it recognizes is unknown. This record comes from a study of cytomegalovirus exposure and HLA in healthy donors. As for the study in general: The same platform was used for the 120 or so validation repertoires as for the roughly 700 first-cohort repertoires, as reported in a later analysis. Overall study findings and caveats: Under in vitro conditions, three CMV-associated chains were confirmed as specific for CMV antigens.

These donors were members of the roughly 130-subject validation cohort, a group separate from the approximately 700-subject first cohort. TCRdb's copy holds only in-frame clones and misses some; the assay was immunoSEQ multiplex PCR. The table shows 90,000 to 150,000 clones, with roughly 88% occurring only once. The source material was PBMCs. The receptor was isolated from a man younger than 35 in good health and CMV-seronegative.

CDR3 in amino acids: CASSPNPGINSPLHF. Written as DNA, the CDR3 is TGTGCCAGCAGTCCAAACCCAGGAATTAATTCACCCCTCCACTTT. J is TRBJ1-6 and V is TRBV27; D gene ambiguous. The CDR3 totals 15 residues. CDR1 MNHEY and CDR2 SMNVEV come from the germline V gene (reference sequence). Trimming pared 5 bases from V and 6 bases from J, leaving 14 bases between.